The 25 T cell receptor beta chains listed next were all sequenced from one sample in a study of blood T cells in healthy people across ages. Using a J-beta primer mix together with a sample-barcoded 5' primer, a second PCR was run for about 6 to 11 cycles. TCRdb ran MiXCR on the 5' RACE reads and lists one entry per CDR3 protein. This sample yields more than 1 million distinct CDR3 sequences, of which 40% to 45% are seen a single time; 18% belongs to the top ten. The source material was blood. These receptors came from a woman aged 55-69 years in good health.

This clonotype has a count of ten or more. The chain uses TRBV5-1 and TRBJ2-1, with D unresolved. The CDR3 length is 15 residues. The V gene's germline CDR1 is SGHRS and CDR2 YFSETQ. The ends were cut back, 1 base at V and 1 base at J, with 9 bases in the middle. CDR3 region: CASSLSVQSYNEQFF. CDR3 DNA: TGCGCCAGCAGCTTGTCGGTTCAGTCCTACAATGAGCAGTTCTTC.

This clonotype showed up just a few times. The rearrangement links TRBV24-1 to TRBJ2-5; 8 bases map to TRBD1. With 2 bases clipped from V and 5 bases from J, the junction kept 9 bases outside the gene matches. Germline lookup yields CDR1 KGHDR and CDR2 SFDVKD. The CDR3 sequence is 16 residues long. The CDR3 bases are TGTGCCACCAGTGATTCGGCGGCAGGGGGCTGGGAGACCCAGTACTTC. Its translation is CATSDSAAGGWETQYF.

CDR3 in DNA: TGTGCCAGCAGCAAGAGCGGGAGAGATCAAGAGACCCAGTACTTC. It encodes CASSKSGRDQETQYF. The J gene is TRBJ2-5, the V gene TRBV7-8; TRBD2 matches 8 bases. This CDR3 contains 15 residues. The germline V gene has CDR1 SGHVS and CDR2 FQNEAQ. Germline trimming cut 5 bases from V and 2 bases from J; bases unmatched to any gene: 7.

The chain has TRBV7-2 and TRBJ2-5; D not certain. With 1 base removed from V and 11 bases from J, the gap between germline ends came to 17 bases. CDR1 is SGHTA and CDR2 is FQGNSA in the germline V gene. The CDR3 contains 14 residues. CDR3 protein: CASSLDRGNEEQYF. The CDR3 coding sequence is TGTGCCAGCAGCTTAGATCGAGGAAATGAGGAGCAGTACTTC. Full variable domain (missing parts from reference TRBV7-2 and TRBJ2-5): GAGVSQSPSNKVTEKGKDVELRCDPISGHTALYWYRQSLGQGLEFLIYFQGNSAPDKSGLPSDRFSAERTGGSVSTLTIQRTQQEDSAVYLCASSLDRGNEEQYFGPGTRLLVL.

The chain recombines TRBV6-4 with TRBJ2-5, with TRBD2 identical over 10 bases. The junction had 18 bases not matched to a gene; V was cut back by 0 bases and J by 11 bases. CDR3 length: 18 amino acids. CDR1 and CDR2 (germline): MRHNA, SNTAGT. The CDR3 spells CASSDSGAPAGGPSEQYF. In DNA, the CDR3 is TGTGCCAGCAGTGACTCTGGCGCCCCAGCGGGAGGGCCAAGTGAGCAGTACTTC.

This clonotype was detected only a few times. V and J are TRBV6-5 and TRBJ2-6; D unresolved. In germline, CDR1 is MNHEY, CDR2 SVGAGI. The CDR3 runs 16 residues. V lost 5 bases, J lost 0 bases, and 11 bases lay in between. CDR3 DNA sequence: TGTGCCAGCAGTCCCGTACGGAACTCTGGGGCCAACGTCCTGACTTTC. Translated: CASSPVRNSGANVLTF.

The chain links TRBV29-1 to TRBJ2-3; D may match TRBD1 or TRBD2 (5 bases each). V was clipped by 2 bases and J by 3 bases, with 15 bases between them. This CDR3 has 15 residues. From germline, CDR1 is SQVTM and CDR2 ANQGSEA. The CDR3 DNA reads TGCAGCGTTGAAATTGGGGGAGTTTGGACAGATACGCAGTATTTT. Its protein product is CSVEIGGVWTDTQYF.

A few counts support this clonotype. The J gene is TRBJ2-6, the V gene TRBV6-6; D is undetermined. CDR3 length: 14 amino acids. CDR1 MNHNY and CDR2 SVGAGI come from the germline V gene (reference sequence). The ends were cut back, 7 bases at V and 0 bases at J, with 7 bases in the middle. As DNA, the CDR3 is TGTGCCAGCACATATCGCTCTGGGGCCAACGTCCTGACTTTC. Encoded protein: CASTYRSGANVLTF.

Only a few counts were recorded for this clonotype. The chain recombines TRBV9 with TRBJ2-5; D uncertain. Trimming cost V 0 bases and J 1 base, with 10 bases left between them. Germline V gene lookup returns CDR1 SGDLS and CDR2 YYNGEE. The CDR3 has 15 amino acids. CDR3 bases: TGTGCCAGCAGCGTAGCTTGGCGGACCCAAGAGACCCAGTACTTC. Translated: CASSVAWRTQETQYF.

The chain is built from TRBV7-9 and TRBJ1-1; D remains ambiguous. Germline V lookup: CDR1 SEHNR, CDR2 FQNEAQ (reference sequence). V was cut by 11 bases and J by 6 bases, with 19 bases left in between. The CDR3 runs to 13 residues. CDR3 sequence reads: CADATTSAPEAFF. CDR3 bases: TGTGCCGACGCTACAACGAGCGCTCCTGAAGCTTTCTTT.

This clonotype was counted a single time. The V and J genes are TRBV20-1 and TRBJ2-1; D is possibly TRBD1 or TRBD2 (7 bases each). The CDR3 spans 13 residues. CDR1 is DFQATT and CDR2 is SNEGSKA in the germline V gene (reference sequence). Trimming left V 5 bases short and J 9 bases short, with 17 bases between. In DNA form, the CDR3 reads TGCAGTGCTCCGACAGGGACTACTAGTGAGCAGTTCTTC. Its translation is CSAPTGTTSEQFF.

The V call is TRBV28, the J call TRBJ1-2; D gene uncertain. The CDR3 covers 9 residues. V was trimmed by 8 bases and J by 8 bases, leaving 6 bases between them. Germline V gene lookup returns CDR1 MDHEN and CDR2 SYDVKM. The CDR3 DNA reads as TGTGCCAGCGGGGAGGGCTACACCTTC. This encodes CASGEGYTF.

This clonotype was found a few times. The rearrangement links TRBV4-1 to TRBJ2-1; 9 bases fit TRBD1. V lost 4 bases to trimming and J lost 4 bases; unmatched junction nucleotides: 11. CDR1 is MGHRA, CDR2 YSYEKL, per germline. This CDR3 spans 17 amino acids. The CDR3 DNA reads TGCGCCAGCAGCCGAGACCCCGGACAGGGGACTTACAATGAGCAGTTCTTC. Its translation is CASSRDPGQGTYNEQFF.

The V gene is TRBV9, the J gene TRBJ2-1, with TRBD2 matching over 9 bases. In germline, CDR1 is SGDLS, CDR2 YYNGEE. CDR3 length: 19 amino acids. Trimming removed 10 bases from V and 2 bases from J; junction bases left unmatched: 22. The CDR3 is CAAEPSGRPYPFAYNEQFF. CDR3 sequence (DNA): TGTGCCGCGGAACCCAGCGGGAGGCCTTACCCCTTCGCCTACAATGAGCAGTTCTTC.

CDR3 sequence reads: CATSRTQGSYEQYF. In DNA, the CDR3 is TGTGCCACCAGCAGAACCCAAGGATCCTACGAGCAGTACTTC. The genes are TRBV15 and TRBJ2-7; D gene uncertain. Trimming removed 2 bases from V and 1 base from J, with 9 bases in between. The germline CDR1 and CDR2 sequences are LNHNV and YYDKDF (reference sequence). The CDR3 sequence is 14 residues long.

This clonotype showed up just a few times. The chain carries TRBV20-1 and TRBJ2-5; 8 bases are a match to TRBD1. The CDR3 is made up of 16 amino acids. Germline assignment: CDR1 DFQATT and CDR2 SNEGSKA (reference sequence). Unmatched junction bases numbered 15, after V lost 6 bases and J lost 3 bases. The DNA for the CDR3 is TGCAGTGCCGACGCCACAACAGGGGGGAGAAAAGAGACCCAGTACTTC. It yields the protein CSADATTGGRKETQYF.

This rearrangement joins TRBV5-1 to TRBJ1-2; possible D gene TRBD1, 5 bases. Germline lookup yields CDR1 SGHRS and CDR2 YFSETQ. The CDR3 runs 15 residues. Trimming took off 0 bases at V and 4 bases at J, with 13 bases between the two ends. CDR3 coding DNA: TGCGCCAGCAGCTTGGCCGGTGCGGGGCTCTATGGCTACACCTTC. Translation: CASSLAGAGLYGYTF.

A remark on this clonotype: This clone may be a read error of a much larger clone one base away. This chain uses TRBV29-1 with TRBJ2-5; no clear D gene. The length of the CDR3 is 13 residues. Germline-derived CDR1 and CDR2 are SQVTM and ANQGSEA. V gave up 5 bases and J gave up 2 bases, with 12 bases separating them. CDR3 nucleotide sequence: TGCAGCGTTATGGCAGTGATACAAGAGACCCAGTACTTC. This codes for CSVMAVIQETQYF.

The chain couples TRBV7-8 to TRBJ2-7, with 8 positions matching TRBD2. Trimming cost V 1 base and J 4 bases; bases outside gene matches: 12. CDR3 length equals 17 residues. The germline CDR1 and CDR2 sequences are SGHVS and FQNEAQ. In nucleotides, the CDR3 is TGTGCCAGCAGCTTAGATTCCGGCGGGAGGTCTGTGTACGAGCAGTACTTC. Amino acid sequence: CASSLDSGGRSVYEQYF.

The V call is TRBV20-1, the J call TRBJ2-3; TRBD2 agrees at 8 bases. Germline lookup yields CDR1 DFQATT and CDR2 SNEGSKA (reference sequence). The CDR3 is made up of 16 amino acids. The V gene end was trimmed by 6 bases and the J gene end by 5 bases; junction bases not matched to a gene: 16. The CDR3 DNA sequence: TGCAGTGCCCATTCGTTCGGTACTAGCGGAATAGATACGCAGTATTTT. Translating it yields CSAHSFGTSGIDTQYF.

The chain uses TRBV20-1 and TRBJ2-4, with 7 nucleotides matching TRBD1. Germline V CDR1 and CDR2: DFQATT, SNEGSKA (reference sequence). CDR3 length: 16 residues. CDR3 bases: TGCAGCGCTCCACACCCGGGACAGCCAGCCAAAAACATTCAGTACTTC. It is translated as CSAPHPGQPAKNIQYF.

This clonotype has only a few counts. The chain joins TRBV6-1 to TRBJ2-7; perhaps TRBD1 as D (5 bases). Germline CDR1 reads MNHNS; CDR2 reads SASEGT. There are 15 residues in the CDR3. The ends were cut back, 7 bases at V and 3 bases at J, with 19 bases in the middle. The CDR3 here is CASTPGVDIIYEQYF. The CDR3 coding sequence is TGTGCCAGCACCCCGGGCGTGGACATTATCTACGAGCAGTACTTC.

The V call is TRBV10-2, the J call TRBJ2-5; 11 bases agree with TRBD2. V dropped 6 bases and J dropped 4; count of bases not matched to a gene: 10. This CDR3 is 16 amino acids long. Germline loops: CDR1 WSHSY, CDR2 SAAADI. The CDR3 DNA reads TGCGCCAGCAGACAAACTAGCGGGAGACAGGGAGAGACCCAGTACTTC. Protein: CASRQTSGRQGETQYF.

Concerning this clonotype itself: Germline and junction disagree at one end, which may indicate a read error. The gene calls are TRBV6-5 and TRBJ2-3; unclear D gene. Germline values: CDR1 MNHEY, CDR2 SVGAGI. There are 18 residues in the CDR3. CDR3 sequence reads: CANSYTDPITLGTDTQYF. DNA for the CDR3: TGTGCCAACAGTTATACAGATCCGATCACTCTAGGCACAGATACGCAGTATTTT.

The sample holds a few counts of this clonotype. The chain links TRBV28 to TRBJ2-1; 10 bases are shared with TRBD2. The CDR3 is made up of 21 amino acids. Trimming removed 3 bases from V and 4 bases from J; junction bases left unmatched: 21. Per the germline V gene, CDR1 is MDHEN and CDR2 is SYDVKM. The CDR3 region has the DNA TGTGCCAGCAGTTTCTCGGGTAGAGGGAGCGGGAGGGCCCTACGTTACAATGAGCAGTTCTTC. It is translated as CASSFSGRGSGRALRYNEQFF. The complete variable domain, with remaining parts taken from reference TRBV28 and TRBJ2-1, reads DVKVTQSSRYLVKRTGEKVFLECVQDMDHENMFWYRQDPGLGLRLIYFSYDVKMKEKGDIPEGYSVSREKKERFSLILESASTNQTSMYLCASSFSGRGSGRALRYNEQFFGPGTRLTVL.